This TCR beta chain was identified during a study of identical twins. Study-wide results and caveats: In monozygotic twins, models underestimated the sharing of out-of-frame TCR alpha. The study drew conclusions from cross-sectional statistical analysis, not from following the same donors.

TCRdb called the 5' RACE reads again in MiXCR, with one record for every CDR3 protein. The sample has fewer than 650,000 distinct CDR3 sequences; roughly 7.1% are singletons. This clonotype was seen ten or more times. Its antigen is undetermined. Donors were all healthy Caucasians. This sample was shared with a second study, whose subject was yellow fever vaccine responses in identical twins.

Sequencing was done on a sample of PBMCs. The clonotype originates from a woman aged 18 to 35 in good health.

In DNA, the CDR3 is TGTGCCAGCAGTTGGGACATGGGGGGGGCCTACAATGAGCAGTTCTTC. Amino acid sequence: CASSWDMGGAYNEQFF. The chain carries TRBV12-3 or TRBV12-4 and TRBJ2-1; perhaps TRBD2 as D (7 bases). The CDR3 is made up of 16 amino acids. The V gene lost 4 bases and the J gene lost 2 bases, with 15 bases spanning the gap.